The present entry profiles one T cell receptor (beta chain) with its context. In germline, CDR1 is SGHVS, CDR2 FQNEAQ. V lost 1 base to trimming and J lost 0 bases, with 13 bases between them. The CDR3 covers 17 residues. TCRdb re-called the 5' RACE reads through MiXCR, storing one row per CDR3 protein. Seen here are hundreds of thousands of distinct CDR3 sequences, 20% to 25% observed once, and the top ten hold approximately 2.9%. This sample is part of a study of identical twins. The sample also formed part of further work on T cells expressing NK-cell markers.

The TCR was taken from a young woman in good health. Sequenced input: CD4+ T cells sorted from blood. This chain uses TRBV7-8 with TRBJ2-1; D not certain. Here the CDR3 DNA reads TGTGCCAGCAGCTTAGGGAGACGACCGAGCTCCTACAATGAGCAGTTCTTC. As protein: CASSLGRRPSSYNEQFF.